Listed below are T cell receptor beta chains from one sample, sequenced in a study of T cells in narcolepsy. Generated by immunoSEQ multiplex PCR, the TCRdb table keeps only in-frame clones and is missing some. The sample consists of fewer than 35,000 clones, 80% to 85% of them appearing once. Sequenced sample: memory (CD45RA-) CD4+ T cells from blood. These receptors originate from a human donor in good health. Both conserved end residues are part of each CDR3. The D gene is left open where the match is weak. The listing skips clone size in some rows; elsewhere it reads once, few, many or a size class.

NA	TRBV18	TRBJ1-1	NA	TGTGCCAGCTCACCAGATAGGGGGTCGGCATCAGCTTTCTTT	CASSPDRGSASAFF
NA	TRBV28	TRBJ2-5	NA	TGTGCCAGCAGACCAGGGGGGCACCGTATGGAGACCCAGTACTTC	CASRPGGHRMETQYF
NA	TRBV2	TRBJ1-2	NA	TGTGCCAGCAGTAGACAGGAATCTGGCTACACCTTC	CASSRQESGYTF
NA	TRBV15	TRBJ1-6	NA	TGTGCCACCAGCCGCGGGACCGTTACTTCGGCGTCTCGCAATTCACCCCTCCACTTT	CATSRGTVTSASRNSPLHF
NA	TRBV11-2	TRBJ2-5	TRBD2	TGTGCCAGCAGCTTTGACGGGGGGGTTCAAGAGACCCAGTACTTC	CASSFDGGVQETQYF
NA	TRBV5-6	TRBJ2-5	NA	TGTGCCAGCAGCCCGAATTACCAAGAGACCCAGTACTTC	CASSPNYQETQYF
NA	TRBV4-3	TRBJ2-2	NA	TGCGCCAGCAGCCAAGATCGAGGGGCTCCTATCACCGGGGAGCTGTTTTTT	CASSQDRGAPITGELFF
NA	TRBV7-9	TRBJ2-3	TRBD2	TGTGCCAGCAGCCCAGGGACTAGCGGGGTATCAGATACGCAGTATTTT	CASSPGTSGVSDTQYF
NA	TRBV9	TRBJ1-5	NA	TGTGCCAGCAGCCCTGGCCTGAGGGAGGGTCAGCCCCAGCATTTT	CASSPGLREGQPQHF
NA	TRBV6-5	TRBJ1-5	TRBD1	TGTGCCAGCAGTCGCGACAGGGCCGACGTTGGGCCCCAGCATTTT	CASSRDRADVGPQHF
NA	TRBV21-1	TRBJ1-5	NA	TGTGCCAGCAGCCGACGGCCAGTTCAGGCCCAGCATTTT	CASSRRPVQAQHF
NA	TRBV2	TRBJ1-2	NA	TGTGCCAGCAGTGATAGGGGATATGGCTACACCTTC	CASSDRGYGYTF
NA	TRBV18	TRBJ2-5	NA	TGTGCCAGCTCACCCCTTATGGGAGAGACCCAGTACTTC	CASSPLMGETQYF
few	TRBV2	TRBJ1-6	TRBD1	TGTGCCAGCAGTGAAGTGTCTGCAGGGGGGAATTCACCCCTCCACTTT	CASSEVSAGGNSPLHF